Shown below are 18 T cell receptor beta chains from a single sample sequenced in a study of OX40 agonist ivuxolimab in advanced cancers. TCRdb keeps only in-frame clones here, not all; method: immunoSEQ multiplex PCR. Among about 24,000 clones listed, over 60% were seen once. Sample: CD4+ or CD8+ T cells sorted from blood, taken in a trial of the OX40 agonist ivuxolimab. The receptor set was obtained from an adult with an advanced solid tumor such as melanoma, head and neck, liver or kidney cancer.

The chain uses TRBV4-1 and TRBJ2-3, with TRBD2 matching over 11 bases. Trimming took 5 bases from V and 0 from J; bases not matched to a gene: 1. This CDR3 spans 15 amino acids. Germline V gives CDR1 MGHRA, CDR2 YSYEKL. The CDR3 is CASSIAGGSTDTQYF. CDR3 nucleotide sequence: TGCGCCAGCAGCATAGCGGGGGGGAGCACAGATACGCAGTATTTT.

The gene calls are TRBV19 and TRBJ1-2, with 7 bases matching TRBD1. This CDR3 region has 15 residues. V lost 1 base to trimming and J lost 2 bases; unmatched junction nucleotides: 4. Germline V gene data show CDR1 as LNHDA and CDR2 as SQIVND (reference sequence). As DNA, the CDR3 is TGTGCCAGTAGTATAGTGGCCAGGGGGAACTATGGCTACACCTTC. It specifies CASSIVARGNYGYTF.

The chain couples TRBV6-6 to TRBJ2-7, with 9 nucleotides matching TRBD1. After removal of 6 bases from V and 5 bases from J, the junction contained 8 bases not matched to a gene. This CDR3 comprises 14 residues. Germline V gives CDR1 MNHNY, CDR2 SVGAGI (reference sequence). CDR3 coding DNA: TGTGCCAGCAGCCGGGGACAGGGATGGAACGAGCAGTACTTC. This codes for CASSRGQGWNEQYF.

The V gene is TRBV12-5, the J gene TRBJ1-2, with 7 bases that match TRBD1. The V gene end was trimmed by 4 bases and the J gene end by 4 bases; junction bases not matched to a gene: 0. Germline V CDR1 and CDR2: LGHNT, FRNRAP. The CDR3 sequence is 12 residues long. This CDR3 reads CASGWDSYGYTF. CDR3 sequence (DNA): TGTGCTAGTGGTTGGGACAGCTATGGCTACACCTTC.

The chain uses TRBV6-5 and TRBJ2-7, with 10 positions matching TRBD1. J lost 6 bases, V lost 5 bases, and 10 bases had no gene match. Germline CDR1 is MNHEY and CDR2 is SVGAGI. The CDR3 sequence is 15 residues long. This CDR3 reads CASSIAGTGVLEQYF. In DNA form, the CDR3 reads TGTGCCAGCAGTATAGCCGGGACAGGGGTGCTCGAGCAGTACTTC.

This clone was detected a few times. V gene TRBV4-3 combines with J gene TRBJ2-7; D may be TRBD1 (6 bases). This CDR3 contains 13 residues. Trimming cost V 3 bases and J 3 bases, with 9 bases left between them. Germline V gene data show CDR1 as LGHNA and CDR2 as YSLEER. Written as DNA, the CDR3 is TGCGCCAGCAGCCAGTCGACAGGCTACGAGCAGTACTTC. Amino acid sequence: CASSQSTGYEQYF.

This clone was seen once. J is TRBJ1-5 and V is TRBV27, with D unresolved. Between the trimmed V and J ends, which lost 2 bases and 3 bases, there was a span of 5 bases. Germline lookup yields CDR1 MNHEY and CDR2 SMNVEV (reference sequence). This CDR3 contains 13 residues. The DNA of the CDR3 is TGTGCCAGCAGTTTAAAGGTCAATCAGCCCCAGCATTTT. Translating gives CASSLKVNQPQHF.

The rearrangement joins TRBV27 to TRBJ2-3; the D is unclear. V was clipped by 8 bases and J by 6 bases, with 9 bases between them. The CDR3 runs 11 residues. Germline CDR1 is MNHEY and CDR2 is SMNVEV (reference sequence). DNA of the CDR3: TGTGCCAGCCTCTGGGCCGATACGCAGTATTTT. This encodes CASLWADTQYF.

The chain couples TRBV7-8 to TRBJ1-1; no firm D call. Trimming cost V 2 bases and J 6 bases, with 22 bases left between them. Germline V gives CDR1 SGHVS, CDR2 FQNEAQ. This CDR3 spans 17 amino acids. CDR3 sequence reads: CASSLLSYTAFDAEAFF. The CDR3 DNA sequence: TGTGCCAGCAGCTTATTGTCATATACGGCCTTCGACGCTGAAGCTTTCTTT.

The genes are TRBV6-5 and TRBJ1-2; D ambiguous. Per germline, CDR1 MNHEY and CDR2 SVGAGI. The CDR3 totals 15 residues. V was cut by 8 bases and J by 6 bases, with 22 bases left in between. DNA of the CDR3: TGTGCCAGCCTCCCTTGGGCGGGCTCAAGAGATGGCTACACCTTC. It codes for CASLPWAGSRDGYTF.

V usage is TRBV7-9 and J usage is TRBJ1-1; possible D gene TRBD1, 6 bases. There are 15 residues in the CDR3. Trimming pared 5 bases from V and 8 bases from J, leaving 21 bases between. CDR1 and CDR2 (germline): SEHNR, FQNEAQ (reference sequence). DNA for the CDR3: TGTGCCAGCAGCCAAGAACAGGGATTAGGAGTAGAAGCTTTCTTT. Protein product: CASSQEQGLGVEAFF.

V is TRBV4-3 and J is TRBJ2-7; 7 nucleotides align to TRBD1. Germline CDR1 is LGHNA and CDR2 is YSLEER. The V segment lost 0 bases and the J segment 3 bases; nucleotides outside the gene matches: 5. This CDR3 is 15 amino acids long. Written as DNA, the CDR3 is TGCGCCAGCAGCCAAGACCTCACAGGGGTCTACGAGCAGTACTTC. Its protein is CASSQDLTGVYEQYF.

This clone has a handful of counts. The V call is TRBV13, the J call TRBJ1-1, with D uncertain. Germline assignment: CDR1 PRHDT and CDR2 FYEKMQ (reference sequence). The CDR3 is 16 residues long. Between the trimmed V and J ends, which lost 2 bases and 3 bases, there was a span of 16 bases. For the CDR3, the DNA is TGTGCCAGCAGCTTACTGTCGGACGGGCCATACACTGAAGCTTTCTTT. As protein: CASSLLSDGPYTEAFF.

V and J are TRBV9 and TRBJ1-1, with 8 bases that match TRBD1. The CDR3 extends over 15 amino acids. With 2 bases clipped from V and 0 bases from J, the junction kept 3 bases outside the gene matches. The germline V gene has CDR1 SGDLS and CDR2 YYNGEE. The CDR3 nucleotides read TGTGCCAGCAGCGTGACAGGGGTTCTGAACACTGAAGCTTTCTTT. Its translation: CASSVTGVLNTEAFF.

V and J are TRBV19 and TRBJ2-1; D might be TRBD2 (6 bases). Germline V gene lookup returns CDR1 LNHDA and CDR2 SQIVND (reference sequence). V was trimmed by 3 bases and J by 1 base, leaving 10 bases between them. The CDR3 is made up of 15 amino acids. The DNA for the CDR3 is TGTGCCAGTAGTATGGCGGGGACGTCCTACAATGAGCAGTTCTTC. This codes for CASSMAGTSYNEQFF.

The gene calls are TRBV7-9 and TRBJ2-5, with 9 bases lining up with TRBD1. The trim removed 7 bases at V and 3 bases at J, leaving 12 bases unmatched. This CDR3 region has 16 residues. Germline CDR1 reads SEHNR; CDR2 reads FQNEAQ (reference sequence). DNA for the CDR3: TGTGCCAGCACCTCGCGGGACAGGGACCCTAAAGAGACCCAGTACTTC. Translated: CASTSRDRDPKETQYF.

The chain links TRBV7-9 to TRBJ1-1; D remains unclear. The germline gives CDR1 SEHNR, CDR2 FQNEAQ (reference sequence). The CDR3 is 15 amino acids. With 2 bases removed from V and 5 bases from J, the gap between germline ends came to 15 bases. The CDR3 is CASSLSGGRSTEAFF. The CDR3 coding sequence is TGTGCCAGCAGCTTATCCGGCGGACGTAGTACTGAAGCTTTCTTT.

This chain connects TRBV4-2 to TRBJ2-7; either TRBD1 or TRBD2 may supply D (5 bases each). V was pared by 0 bases and J by 1 base, with 13 bases between. The CDR3 is 16 residues long. Germline CDR1 LGHNA, CDR2 YNFKEQ. The CDR3 loop is CASSQDGGPLSYEQYF. CDR3 DNA sequence: TGTGCCAGCAGCCAAGATGGGGGACCCCTTTCCTACGAGCAGTACTTC.